Following are 20 T cell receptor beta chains from one sample sequenced in a study of blood T cells in healthy people across ages (dated by TCRdb to the mid-2010s). Libraries were constructed by 5' RACE. The data were produced on an Illumina HiSeq 2500. A second about 7 to 12 cycle PCR used a sample-barcoded 5' primer and a J-beta primer mix. TCRdb handled the public reads itself, with Q25 trimming in fastp and clone calling in MiXCR, and kept productive beta chains. Duplicate CDR3 protein sequences are folded into a single record with the most common DNA and genes. The sample records some 1.5 million distinct CDR3 sequences, 28% of which are singletons. About 7.7% of the sample is in the top ten clones. Specimen: blood. These receptors were obtained from a woman aged 25 to 39 in good health.

V gene TRBV28 combines with J gene TRBJ2-1; unclear D gene. The germline V gene encodes CDR1 MDHEN and CDR2 SYDVKM. Trimming cost V 2 bases and J 13 bases, with 21 bases left between them. CDR3 size: 15 residues. The CDR3 loop is CASSLMASAKNIQFF. The CDR3 bases are TGTGCCAGCAGTTTAATGGCTAGTGCCAAAAACATTCAGTTCTTC.

V and J are TRBV7-2 and TRBJ2-3; 11 positions match TRBD2. Germline-derived CDR1 and CDR2 are SGHTA and FQGNSA. The CDR3 is made up of 13 amino acids. V gave up 6 bases and J gave up 5 bases; unmatched junction bases: 1. In nucleotides, the CDR3 is TGTGCCAGCAGGGGGACTAGCGGAGATACGCAGTATTTT. As protein: CASRGTSGDTQYF.

The chain has TRBV28 and TRBJ2-5; D ambiguous. The J call may be mistaken, given a closer DNA end match to TRBJ2-7. The germline CDR1 and CDR2 sequences are MDHEN and SYDVKM. The CDR3 has 15 amino acids. The CDR3 bases are TGTGCCAGCAGTTTAGTTCATCCAGGAAAGTACGAGCAGTACTTC. Its protein is CASSLVHPGKYEQYF.

This clonotype was seen only a few times. The rearrangement joins TRBV27 to TRBJ2-2; no firm D call. V was cut by 6 bases and J by 3 bases, with 11 bases left in between. The germline V gene encodes CDR1 MNHEY and CDR2 SMNVEV (reference sequence). CDR3 length equals 14 residues. The CDR3 loop is CASRFPGYTGELFF. The CDR3 DNA sequence: TGTGCCAGCAGGTTCCCGGGTTACACCGGGGAGCTGTTTTTT.

To note about this clonotype: A much larger clone lies one base from this, so it may be a read error. The chain links TRBV29-1 to TRBJ2-1; D is tentatively TRBD1 or TRBD2 (5 bases each). This CDR3 spans 12 amino acids. Germline V gene lookup returns CDR1 SQVTM and CDR2 ANQGSEA. Trimming removed 3 bases at V and 13 bases at J, with 16 bases between. The CDR3 is CSVDRRGETQFF. Written as DNA, the CDR3 is TGCAGCGTTGATCGTAGGGGAGAGACCCAGTTCTTC.

The rearrangement links TRBV9 to TRBJ2-3, with 9 nucleotides matching TRBD2. Germline CDR1 and CDR2: SGDLS and YYNGEE. V trimming: 4 bases; J trimming: 4 bases; junction bases outside the gene matches: 22. This CDR3 contains 20 residues. CDR3 amino acids: CASSLNRGRLASGVADTQYF. The CDR3 DNA reads as TGTGCCAGCAGCTTAAATCGTGGGCGTTTGGCTAGCGGGGTAGCAGATACGCAGTATTTT.

This clonotype appeared a few times. This chain joins TRBV6-6 and TRBJ1-5; D not certain. V dropped 0 bases and J dropped 5 bases, with 11 bases sitting between them. This CDR3 is 15 amino acids long. Germline CDR1 is MNHNY and CDR2 is SVGAGI (reference sequence). Written as DNA, the CDR3 is TGTGCCAGCAGTTACTCGACGGACGGATATCAGCCCCAGCATTTT. This translates into CASSYSTDGYQPQHF.

This chain uses TRBV19 with TRBJ1-1; no firm D call. The ends were cut back, 6 bases at V and 5 bases at J, with 7 bases in the middle. This CDR3 is built from 11 residues. Per germline, CDR1 LNHDA and CDR2 SQIVND (reference sequence). The CDR3 coding sequence is TGTGCCAGTAGGGTTAGGACTGAAGCTTTCTTT. Its protein product is CASRVRTEAFF.

This clonotype was observed at least ten times. V is TRBV6-2 or TRBV6-3 and J is TRBJ2-1; the D gene is possibly TRBD1 (5 bases). V was clipped by 4 bases and J by 5 bases, with 9 bases between them. The V gene's germline CDR1 is MNHEY and CDR2 SVGEGT. CDR3 size: 13 residues. The CDR3 DNA sequence: TGTGCCAGCAGTTCAAGGGGTCACAATGAGCAGTTCTTC. Amino acid sequence: CASSSRGHNEQFF.

As regards this clonotype: A much bigger clone sits one base away, suggesting this may be a read error. CDR3 sequence: CSARDRRAQFF. CDR3 coding DNA: TGCAGTGCTAGAGATAGGAGGGCCCAGTTCTTC. The rearrangement joins TRBV20-1 to TRBJ2-1, with D perhaps matching TRBD2 (6 bases). The CDR3 loop spans 11 amino acids. V shed 0 bases and J shed 13 bases, with 10 bases lying between them. The germline gives CDR1 DFQATT, CDR2 SNEGSKA (reference sequence).

The sample holds a few counts of this clonotype. The chain joins TRBV29-1 to TRBJ2-1; no firm D call. From germline, CDR1 is SQVTM and CDR2 ANQGSEA. Trimming stripped 5 bases from V and 7 bases from J, with 21 bases between. The CDR3 loop spans 15 amino acids. This chain's CDR3 is CSVSVVKTHSNEQFF. CDR3 DNA sequence: TGCAGCGTTAGTGTAGTAAAGACTCACTCAAATGAGCAGTTCTTC.

The table lists this clonotype with a few counts. The chain joins TRBV7-7 to TRBJ2-3; D is perhaps TRBD1 (5 bases). Germline-derived CDR1 and CDR2 are SSHAT and FNYEAQ (reference sequence). The CDR3 runs to 14 residues. V dropped 1 base and J dropped 8 bases, with 13 bases sitting between them. CDR3 residues: CASSLGSGSGTQYF. DNA for the CDR3: TGTGCCAGCAGCTTAGGCTCAGGGTCTGGTACGCAGTATTTT.

The chain uses TRBV5-1 and TRBJ2-1, with a tentative D call TRBD2 (6 bases). The CDR3 spans 14 residues. Trimming pared 3 bases from V and 5 bases from J, leaving 12 bases between. Per the germline V gene, CDR1 is SGHRS and CDR2 is YFSETQ. The CDR3 here is CASSWAGQDNEQFF. The CDR3 DNA sequence: TGCGCCAGCAGCTGGGCGGGGCAGGACAATGAGCAGTTCTTC.

The V gene is TRBV2, the J gene TRBJ2-7; the match to TRBD2 covers 9 bases. The DNA end is a closer match to TRBJ2-5, so the J assignment may be wrong. The CDR3 runs to 14 residues. Germline V gene data show CDR1 as SNHLY and CDR2 as FYNNEI. CDR3: CASRDISGRGTQYF. The CDR3 DNA reads TGTGCCAGCAGGGATATTAGCGGGAGAGGGACCCAGTACTTC.

The rearrangement links TRBV2 to TRBJ2-1; D possibly corresponds to TRBD2 (6 bases). V dropped 3 bases and J dropped 3 bases, with 18 bases sitting between them. This CDR3 has 17 amino acids. Germline lookup yields CDR1 SNHLY and CDR2 FYNNEI. The CDR3 sequence is CASSDPFAGLVYNEQFF. The CDR3, as DNA: TGTGCCAGCAGTGATCCGTTCGCGGGACTCGTCTACAATGAGCAGTTCTTC. The entire variable domain, with the rest obtained from reference TRBV2 and TRBJ2-1, is as follows: EPEVTQTPSHQVTQMGQEVILRCVPISNHLYFYWYRQILGQKVEFLVSFYNNEISEKSEIFDDQFSVERPDGSNFTLKIRSTKLEDSAMYFCASSDPFAGLVYNEQFFGPGTRLTVL.

The rearrangement joins TRBV3-1 to TRBJ2-5, with 9 bases aligning to TRBD2. J lost 11 bases, V lost 6 bases, and 13 bases had no gene match. Looked up from germline, CDR1 is LGHDT and CDR2 is YNNKEL (reference sequence). The CDR3 has 14 amino acids. The CDR3 nucleotides read TGTGCCAGCAGTCTGGGACTAGCAGTCAATGAGCAGTACTTC. Translation gives CASSLGLAVNEQYF.

Worth noting for this clonotype: A much larger clonotype is one base distant, so this may be a read error. CDR3 in DNA: TGTGCCACCAGTGATTCGCACCTAGCGGCGAACGAGCAGTTCTTC. Its translation: CATSDSHLAANEQFF. The rearrangement joins TRBV24-1 to TRBJ2-1, with 7 bases identical to TRBD2. The V and J ends lost 2 bases and 10 bases, in that order; junction bases with no gene match: 10. Looked up from germline, CDR1 is KGHDR and CDR2 is SFDVKD. The CDR3 contains 15 residues.

This clonotype has just one count. The CDR3 spells CASSPSSGMDYGYTF. CDR3 DNA: TGTGCCAGCTCACCTTCTTCAGGGATGGACTATGGCTACACCTTC. This chain links TRBV18 with TRBJ1-2; a weak D match, TRBD1 (5 bases). This CDR3 region has 15 residues. CDR1 KGHSH and CDR2 LQKENI come from the germline V gene. V lost 3 bases and J lost 3, with 14 bases in between.

This clonotype appeared many times. J is TRBJ2-7 and V is TRBV6-1; 9 nucleotides agree with TRBD1. The V gene's germline CDR1 is MNHNS and CDR2 SASEGT. V trimming: 2 bases; J trimming: 1 base; junction bases outside the gene matches: 12. CDR3 length: 18 amino acids. CDR3 residues: CASSESKPGTGRSYEQYF. In DNA, the CDR3 is TGTGCCAGCAGTGAATCCAAACCCGGGACAGGGAGATCCTACGAGCAGTACTTC.

This clonotype was observed a few times. This rearrangement joins TRBV4-1 to TRBJ2-1, with D perhaps TRBD1 (6 bases). Germline-derived CDR1 and CDR2 are MGHRA and YSYEKL. The CDR3 is 15 residues long. The V and J ends lost 4 bases and 3 bases respectively, with 13 bases between them. The chain's CDR3 is CASSLRQAFYNEQFF. The CDR3 nucleotides read TGCGCCAGCAGCCTTAGACAGGCCTTCTACAATGAGCAGTTCTTC.